This is a list of T cell receptor beta chains from one sample in a study of OX40 agonist ivuxolimab in advanced cancers. Measured with immunoSEQ multiplex PCR; TCRdb has only the in-frame clones, and not every one. The table lists 75,000 to 80,000 clones, around 86% of them singletons. The sample here was CD4+ or CD8+ T cells sorted from blood, taken in a trial of the OX40 agonist ivuxolimab. These receptors all stem from an adult with an advanced solid tumor such as melanoma, head and neck, liver or kidney cancer. Both conserved end residues are part of each CDR3. A D gene is named only where the DNA matches it firmly.

V gene	D gene	J gene	CDR3 protein	CDR3 DNA
TRBV7-2	TRBD1	TRBJ2-7	CASSSWDRLDEQYF	TGTGCCAGCAGCTCTTGGGACAGACTCGACGAGCAGTACTTC
TRBV2	.	TRBJ2-2	CASRGGGQSTGELFF	TGTGCCAGCAGGGGAGGGGGGCAAAGCACCGGGGAGCTGTTTTTT
TRBV28	.	TRBJ2-3	CASTDFSTDTQYF	TGTGCCAGCACTGATTTCAGCACAGATACGCAGTATTTT
TRBV10-3	.	TRBJ1-2	CAISDTGNYGYTF	TGTGCCATCAGTGACACAGGGAACTATGGCTACACCTTC
TRBV30	.	TRBJ2-4	CAWSVVRGTKNIQYF	TGTGCCTGGAGTGTAGTCAGGGGAACCAAAAACATTCAGTACTTC
TRBV5-1	TRBD2	TRBJ2-5	CASSLVPDAGAGETQYF	TGCGCCAGCAGCTTGGTCCCTGACGCGGGAGCAGGAGAGACCCAGTACTTC
TRBV27	TRBD1	TRBJ2-7	CASSLRGPYSYEQYF	TGTGCCAGCAGTTTGAGGGGGCCCTACTCCTACGAGCAGTACTTC
TRBV5-1	.	TRBJ1-2	CASQQDVPNYGYTF	TGCGCCAGCCAACAGGATGTACCTAACTATGGCTACACCTTC
TRBV29-1	.	TRBJ2-5	CSAALGQETQYF	TGCAGCGCAGCCCTAGGACAAGAGACCCAGTACTTC
TRBV4-2	TRBD2	TRBJ2-2	CASSQAGLAGGGTGELFF	TGTGCCAGCAGCCAAGCAGGACTAGCGGGAGGTGGGACCGGGGAGCTGTTTTTT
TRBV19	.	TRBJ1-2	CASRPPGTTGGYTF	TGTGCCAGTAGGCCTCCCGGGACAACGGGTGGCTACACCTTC
TRBV7-3	.	TRBJ2-2	CASSLGNTGELFF	TGTGCCAGCAGCTTAGGGAACACCGGGGAGCTGTTTTTT
TRBV10-1	TRBD1	TRBJ2-1	CASSEGTGKWEQFF	TGCGCCAGCAGTGAAGGGACAGGGAAATGGGAGCAGTTCTTC
TRBV7-9	.	TRBJ1-2	CASSTSTGNGYTF	TGTGCCAGCAGCACGAGTACAGGGAACGGCTACACCTTC
TRBV20-1	.	TRBJ2-5	CSARGQETQYF	TGCAGTGCTAGAGGTCAAGAGACCCAGTACTTC
TRBV29-1	.	TRBJ1-1	CSGGGRMNTEAFF	TGCAGCGGGGGAGGGAGGATGAACACTGAAGCTTTCTTT
TRBV27	TRBD1	TRBJ2-7	CASRGDRFTKQYF	TGTGCCAGCAGGGGGGACAGATTTACGAAGCAGTACTTC